This is a list of T cell receptor beta chains from one sample in a study of shared clonotypes between healthy human individuals. The assay was immunoSEQ multiplex PCR, and TCRdb's table has in-frame clones only and misses some. The table has some 2.1 million clones, 90% to 95% seen once. Specimen: naive CD4+ T cells sorted from blood. All receptors derive from a man aged 18 to 29 in good health. The CDR3 runs from the conserved cysteine through the conserved F or W. Each record gives: D gene, V gene, J gene, CDR3 protein. The D gene is left open where the match is weak.

>TRBD2|TRBV30|TRBJ2-2
CAWYRLAGGELFF
>-|TRBV27|TRBJ1-4
CASSRQRATNEKLFF
>TRBD2|TRBV5-1|TRBJ2-1
CASSLGTSTEQFF
>TRBD1|TRBV7-6|TRBJ2-7
CASSRQGELYEQYF
>-|TRBV28|TRBJ1-4
CASSPPNRNEKLFF
>-|TRBV11-2|TRBJ2-7
CASSSSGSQGTEQYF
>-|TRBV28|TRBJ1-2
CASSVIRGGGYTF
>TRBD1|TRBV9|TRBJ1-6
CASSVATGGHNSPLHF
>TRBD2|TRBV30|TRBJ2-7
CAWSGGGTSGRANMYEQYF
>-|TRBV7-8|TRBJ2-7
CASRQGHLPSYEQYF
>TRBD2|TRBV7-2|TRBJ2-7
CASSLASTSAANEQYF
>TRBD1|TRBV19|TRBJ1-3
CASSGQERMTIYF
>TRBD1|TRBV6-6|TRBJ2-7
CASKVDRESFHEQYF
>-|TRBV4-3|TRBJ2-2
CASSRDPEGAGELFF
>-|TRBV5-1|TRBJ2-1
CASSSGTGLEQFF
>-|TRBV10-3|TRBJ1-2
CAIGARYGYTF